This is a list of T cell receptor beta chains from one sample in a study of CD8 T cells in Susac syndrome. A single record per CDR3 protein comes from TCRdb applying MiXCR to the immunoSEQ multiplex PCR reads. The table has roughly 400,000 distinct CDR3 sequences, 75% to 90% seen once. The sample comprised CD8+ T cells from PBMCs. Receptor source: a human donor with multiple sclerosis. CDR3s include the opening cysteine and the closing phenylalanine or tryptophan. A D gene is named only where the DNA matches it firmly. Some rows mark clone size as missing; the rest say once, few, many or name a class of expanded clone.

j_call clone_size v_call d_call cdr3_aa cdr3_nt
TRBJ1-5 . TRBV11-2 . CASSWGESGDRLGPQHF TGTGCCAGCAGCTGGGGAGAAAGTGGGGATAGGCTCGGGCCCCAGCATTTT
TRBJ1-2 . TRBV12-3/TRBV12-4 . CASSSGYGYTF TGTGCCAGCAGTTCGGGGTATGGCTACACCTTC
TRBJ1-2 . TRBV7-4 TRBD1 CASSDWTGVNYGYTF TGTGCCAGCAGCGACTGGACAGGGGTAAACTATGGCTACACCTTC
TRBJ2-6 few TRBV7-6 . CASSLAGAGANVLTF TGTGCCAGCAGCTTAGCTGGGGCCGGGGCCAACGTCCTGACTTTC
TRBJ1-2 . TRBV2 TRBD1 CASRDRTGVNYGYTF TGTGCCAGCAGAGACAGGACAGGGGTGAACTATGGCTACACCTTC
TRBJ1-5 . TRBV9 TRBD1 CASSGQGANQPQHF TGTGCCAGCAGCGGGCAGGGGGCGAATCAGCCCCAGCATTTT
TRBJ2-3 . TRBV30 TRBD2 CACRTSGTTDTQYF TGTGCCTGCCGGACTAGCGGGACAACAGATACGCAGTATTTT
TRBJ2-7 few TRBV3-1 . CASSHEGLLTEHEQYF TGTGCCAGCAGCCACGAGGGACTCCTCACCGAGCACGAGCAGTACTTC
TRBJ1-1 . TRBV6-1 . CASRLSGSPSGTEAFF TGTGCCAGCAGACTTTCAGGGTCCCCCTCGGGCACTGAAGCTTTCTTT
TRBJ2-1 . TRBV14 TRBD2 CASSPITGGGSYNEQFF TGTGCCAGCAGCCCCATAACGGGAGGCGGGAGCTACAATGAGCAGTTCTTC
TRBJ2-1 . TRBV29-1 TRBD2 CSAKFSGGAWFF TGCAGCGCAAAATTTAGCGGGGGGGCCTGGTTCTTC
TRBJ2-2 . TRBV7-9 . CASSLPPPGREAGELFF TGTGCCAGCAGCTTACCCCCGCCCGGCAGAGAGGCCGGGGAGCTGTTTTTT
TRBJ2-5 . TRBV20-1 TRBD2 CSAESPGLAGVYQETQYF TGCAGTGCTGAATCCCCGGGACTAGCGGGAGTGTACCAAGAGACCCAGTACTTC
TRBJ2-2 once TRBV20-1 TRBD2 CSARDAVAGGTGELFF TGCAGTGCTAGAGATGCGGTAGCGGGTGGGACCGGGGAGCTGTTTTTT
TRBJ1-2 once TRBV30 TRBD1 CAWSVRTGSYGYTF TGTGCCTGGAGTGTCCGGACAGGGTCCTATGGCTACACCTTC
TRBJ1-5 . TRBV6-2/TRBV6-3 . CASSYGGQPQHF TGTGCCAGCAGTTACGGGGGTCAGCCCCAGCATTTT
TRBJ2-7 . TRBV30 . CAWRGEGGEYEQYF TGTGCCTGGAGAGGTGAGGGGGGCGAATACGAGCAGTACTTC
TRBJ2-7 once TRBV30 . CAWSFGQSYEQYF TGTGCCTGGAGTTTCGGACAGTCCTACGAGCAGTACTTC
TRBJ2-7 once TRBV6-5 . CASSTVNRVSHEQYF TGTGCCAGCAGTACGGTGAACAGGGTTTCCCACGAGCAGTACTTC
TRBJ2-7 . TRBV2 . CASSEGGANYEQYF TGTGCCAGCTCCGAGGGGGGGGCGAACTACGAGCAGTACTTC
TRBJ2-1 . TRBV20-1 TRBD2 CSARGTSGSGYNEQFF TGCAGTGCTAGAGGGACTAGCGGGAGTGGGTATAATGAGCAGTTCTTC
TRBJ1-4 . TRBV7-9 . CASDTGNEKLFF TGTGCCAGCGACACGGGGAATGAAAAACTGTTTTTT
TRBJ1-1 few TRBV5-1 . CASSLGTGPGTEAFF TGCGCCAGCAGCTTGGGGACGGGCCCGGGAACTGAAGCTTTCTTT
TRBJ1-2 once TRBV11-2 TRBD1 CASSSGTGWVNYGYTF TGTGCCAGCAGCTCAGGGACAGGGTGGGTTAACTATGGCTACACCTTC
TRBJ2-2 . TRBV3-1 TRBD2 CASSPPSGGSTGELFF TGTGCCAGCAGCCCCCCTAGCGGGGGGTCCACCGGGGAGCTGTTTTTT
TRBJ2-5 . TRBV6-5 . CASSYSIRSVGDQETQYF TGTGCCAGCAGTTACTCGATACGTAGCGTAGGGGACCAAGAGACCCAGTACTTC
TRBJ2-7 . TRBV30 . CAWRRHGRYEQYF TGTGCCTGGAGGCGCCACGGGCGCTACGAGCAGTACTTC
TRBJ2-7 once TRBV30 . CAWSPLVAGISYEQYF TGTGCCTGGTCGCCTCTGGTGGCAGGGATCTCCTACGAGCAGTACTTC
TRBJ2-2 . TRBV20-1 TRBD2 CSARGASGNTGELFF TGCAGTGCTAGAGGTGCTAGCGGAAACACCGGGGAGCTGTTTTTT
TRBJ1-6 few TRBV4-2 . CASSQDKSSYNSPLHF TGTGCCAGCAGCCAAGATAAGAGCTCCTATAATTCACCCCTCCACTTT
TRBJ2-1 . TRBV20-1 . CSAWQVSSYNEQFF TGCAGTGCTTGGCAGGTCAGCTCCTACAATGAGCAGTTCTTC
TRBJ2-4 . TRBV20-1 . CSARPDRLAKNIQYF TGCAGTGCTAGACCAGACAGGCTAGCCAAAAACATTCAGTACTTC
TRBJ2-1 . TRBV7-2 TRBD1 CASSLGPGGILTSSYNEQFF TGTGCCAGCAGCTTAGGGCCAGGGGGCATTCTTACGAGCTCCTACAATGAGCAGTTCTTC
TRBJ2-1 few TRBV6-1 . CASEGSYNEQFF TGTGCCAGCGAGGGCTCCTACAATGAGCAGTTCTTC
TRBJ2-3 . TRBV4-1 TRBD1 CASSQEPGTVLTDTQYF TGCGCCAGCAGCCAAGAACCCGGGACAGTACTCACAGATACGCAGTATTTT
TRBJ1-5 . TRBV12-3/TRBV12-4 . CASSGTGIHQPQHF TGTGCCAGCAGCGGTACCGGGATTCATCAGCCCCAGCATTTT
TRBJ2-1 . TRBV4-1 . CASSSRGLAENNEQFF TGCGCCAGCAGCTCCAGGGGGCTAGCGGAAAACAATGAGCAGTTCTTC
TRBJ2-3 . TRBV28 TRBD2 CASSSDPGGSADTQYF TGTGCCAGCAGTTCCGACCCTGGCGGGAGCGCAGATACGCAGTATTTT
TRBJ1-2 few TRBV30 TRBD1 CAWKVGGQYYGYTF TGTGCCTGGAAAGTTGGGGGACAGTACTATGGCTACACCTTC
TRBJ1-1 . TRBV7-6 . CASYSGAWNTEAFF TGTGCCAGCTACTCGGGGGCCTGGAACACTGAAGCTTTCTTT
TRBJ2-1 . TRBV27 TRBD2 CASLIAGGAYNEQFF TGTGCCAGCCTGATAGCGGGAGGGGCGTACAATGAGCAGTTCTTC
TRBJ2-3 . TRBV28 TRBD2 CASSLGEAGVGDTQYF TGTGCCAGCAGTTTGGGGGAAGCGGGAGTGGGGGATACGCAGTATTTT
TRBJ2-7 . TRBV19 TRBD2 CASSTLAGIYEQYF TGTGCCAGTAGTACCCTAGCGGGGATCTACGAGCAGTACTTC
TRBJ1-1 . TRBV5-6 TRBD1 CASSIAGGEDTEAFF TGTGCCAGCAGCATCGCAGGGGGGGAGGACACTGAAGCTTTCTTT
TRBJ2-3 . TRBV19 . CASSVGRGASTDTQYF TGTGCCAGTAGCGTGGGGAGAGGGGCTAGCACAGATACGCAGTATTTT
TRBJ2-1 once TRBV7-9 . CASSSAPYAGEQFF TGTGCCAGCAGCTCCGCCCCTTACGCCGGTGAGCAGTTCTTC
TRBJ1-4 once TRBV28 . CASSNLLGGSNEKLFF TGTGCCAGCAGTAATTTACTAGGGGGATCAAATGAAAAACTGTTTTTT
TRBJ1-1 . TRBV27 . CASSDFTEAFF TGTGCCAGCAGTGATTTTACTGAAGCTTTCTTT
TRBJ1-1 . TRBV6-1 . CASSESIGVNTEAFF TGTGCCAGCAGTGAAAGCATAGGGGTGAACACTGAAGCTTTCTTT
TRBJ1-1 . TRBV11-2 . CASSLNVGVTEAFF TGTGCCAGCAGCTTAAATGTAGGGGTTACTGAAGCTTTCTTT
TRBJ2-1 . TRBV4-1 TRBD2 CASSHPGGGAGSNEQFF TGCGCCAGCAGCCACCCCGGGGGAGGGGCAGGCTCTAATGAGCAGTTCTTC